What follows are 25 T cell receptor beta chains derived from one specimen sequenced in a study of blood T cell repertoires in COVID-19. The table came from immunoSEQ multiplex PCR; TCRdb's copy has only in-frame clones and leaves some out. The table has just over 70,000 clones, approximately 89% seen once. Input material: peripheral blood. The receptor set was obtained from a human donor in a cohort sampled during active COVID-19.

The CDR3 nucleotides read TGTGCCAGCAGCTCCGGGACAGGGCTGTATGGCTACACCTTC. Translating gives CASSSGTGLYGYTF. J is TRBJ1-2 and V is TRBV7-6; 9 nucleotides agree with TRBD1. Germline values: CDR1 SGHVS, CDR2 FNYEAQ. This CDR3 has 14 residues. Trimming cost V 4 bases and J 5 bases; bases outside gene matches: 5. The full variable domain, completed using reference TRBV7-6 and TRBJ1-2, is GAGVSQSPRYKVTKRGQDVALRCDPISGHVSLYWYRQALGQGPEFLTYFNYEAQQDKSGLPNDRFSAERPEGSISTLTIQRTEQRDSAMYRCASSSGTGLYGYTFGSGTRLTVV.

This clone was observed a single time. The V and J genes are TRBV11-2 and TRBJ1-6, with 8 nucleotides matching TRBD1. The CDR3 covers 16 residues. V shed 7 bases, J shed 8 bases, and the junction held 13 bases outside the gene matches. Germline CDR1 SGHAT, CDR2 FQNNGV. DNA of the CDR3: TGTGCCAGCAACCCGACAGGGGTCGTCTCGGATTCACCCCTCCACTTT. This translates into CASNPTGVVSDSPLHF.

V gene TRBV27 combines with J gene TRBJ1-5, with 8 bases matching TRBD1. The CDR3 is 15 amino acids. J was trimmed by 3 bases and V by 2 bases; bases with no gene match: 3. CDR1 is MNHEY, CDR2 SMNVEV, per germline (reference sequence). The CDR3 DNA is TGTGCCAGCAGTTTAGACAGGGGCTCCAATCAGCCCCAGCATTTT. Protein sequence: CASSLDRGSNQPQHF.

The chain combines TRBV10-3 with TRBJ2-7; 7 nucleotides line up with TRBD1. This CDR3 is built from 18 residues. V shed 0 bases, J shed 2 bases, and the junction held 13 bases outside the gene matches. The germline CDR1 and CDR2 sequences are ENHRY and SYGVKD. The CDR3 spells CAISESWLTGANTYEQYF. In DNA, the CDR3 is TGTGCCATCAGTGAGTCTTGGTTAACAGGGGCCAACACCTACGAGCAGTACTTC.

V gene TRBV28 combines with J gene TRBJ1-6; D not resolved. Germline V gene data show CDR1 as MDHEN and CDR2 as SYDVKM. The CDR3 sequence is 15 residues long. Trimming removed 7 bases at V and 9 bases at J, with 19 bases between. CDR3 bases: TGTGCCAGCAACCACGGGAGCCTAAGGAGTTCACCCCTCCACTTT. Residues: CASNHGSLRSSPLHF.

The chain has TRBV6-6 and TRBJ2-7; TRBD1 aligns across 11 bases. J lost 2 bases, V lost 2 bases, and 2 bases had no gene match. The CDR3 is 15 residues long. The germline CDR1 and CDR2 sequences are MNHNY and SVGAGI (reference sequence). CDR3 in DNA: TGTGCCAGCAGTTACGGGACAGGGGGGGCCTACGAGCAGTACTTC. Translation: CASSYGTGGAYEQYF.

The chain links TRBV4-2 to TRBJ1-2; the D is unclear. CDR1 and CDR2 (germline): LGHNA, YNFKEQ. V lost 3 bases, J lost 4 bases, and 21 bases lay in between. This CDR3 comprises 17 residues. CDR3 residues: CASSQGRTSTVGYGYTF. The DNA of the CDR3 is TGTGCCAGCAGCCAGGGGAGGACTTCCACGGTTGGCTATGGCTACACCTTC.

This sequence joins TRBV11-2 and TRBJ2-7; weak D call: TRBD1 (6 bases). Germline CDR1 and CDR2: SGHAT and FQNNGV. The CDR3 length is 13 residues. Between the trimmed V and J ends, which lost 3 bases and 4 bases, there was a span of 10 bases. In DNA form, the CDR3 reads TGTGCCAGCAGCTTCCGGCAGGGGTACGAGCAGTACTTC. This gives the protein CASSFRQGYEQYF.

The count of this clone is one. The rearrangement uses TRBV30 and TRBJ2-1; no clear D gene. V was pared by 7 bases and J by 6 bases, with 13 bases between. The CDR3 runs 12 residues. CDR1 and CDR2 (germline): GTSNPN, SVGIG (reference sequence). This chain's CDR3 is CAFLWQVNEQFF. CDR3 nucleotide sequence: TGTGCCTTTCTATGGCAGGTCAATGAGCAGTTCTTC.

J is TRBJ1-1 and V is TRBV19; a weak D match, TRBD1 (5 bases). Germline assignment: CDR1 LNHDA and CDR2 SQIVND (reference sequence). Between the trimmed V and J ends, which lost 3 bases and 0 bases, there was a span of 17 bases. The CDR3 consists of 17 residues. CDR3 region: CASSITGYLGLNTEAFF. In DNA, the CDR3 is TGTGCCAGTAGTATTACAGGTTATCTTGGGTTGAACACTGAAGCTTTCTTT.

The genes are TRBV3-1 (or the pseudogene TRBV3-2) and TRBJ2-7, with 8 positions matching TRBD2. CDR3 length: 14 residues. CDR1 is LGHDT, CDR2 YNNKEL, per germline (reference sequence). The V segment lost 4 bases and the J segment 2 bases; nucleotides outside the gene matches: 4. The CDR3 sequence: CASSRGTRAYEQYF. CDR3 DNA sequence: TGTGCCAGCAGCCGCGGGACTAGGGCCTACGAGCAGTACTTC.

The chain carries TRBV27 and TRBJ1-2; TRBD1 is a possible D gene (5 bases). This CDR3 has 15 residues. CDR1 and CDR2 from the germline V gene are MNHEY and SMNVEV (reference sequence). The V end was cut by 4 bases, the J end by 4 bases, with 16 bases between. In DNA, the CDR3 is TGTGCCAGCAGTTCTCACTCTGCCGACAGCTATGGCTACACCTTC. Protein sequence: CASSSHSADSYGYTF.

The gene calls are TRBV7-3 and TRBJ2-7, with D hard to call. The germline gives CDR1 SGHTA, CDR2 FQGTGA. This CDR3 spans 11 amino acids. Trimming left V 7 bases short and J 2 bases short, with 6 bases between. The CDR3 region has the DNA TGTGCCAGCATAGAGACCTACGAGCAGTACTTC. Its translation: CASIETYEQYF.

This clone showed up many times. This sequence joins TRBV19 and TRBJ1-5; weak D call: TRBD1 (6 bases). Germline lookup yields CDR1 LNHDA and CDR2 SQIVND (reference sequence). V was clipped by 5 bases and J by 3 bases, with 14 bases between them. The CDR3 contains 15 residues. This CDR3 reads CASSAPTGINQPQHF. The CDR3 DNA reads as TGTGCCAGTAGTGCCCCAACAGGGATCAATCAGCCCCAGCATTTT.

The chain combines TRBV27 with TRBJ1-2, with TRBD1 matching over 8 bases. The junction had 1 base not matched to a gene; V was cut back by 2 bases and J by 5 bases. Germline V CDR1 and CDR2: MNHEY, SMNVEV (reference sequence). The CDR3 has 13 amino acids. This chain's CDR3 is CASSLRTGYGYTF. As DNA, the CDR3 is TGTGCCAGCAGTTTAAGGACAGGGTATGGCTACACCTTC.

The chain combines TRBV9 with TRBJ1-1; D not resolved. Trimming stripped 0 bases from V and 3 bases from J, with 6 bases between. The CDR3 extends over 13 amino acids. Germline CDR1 reads SGDLS; CDR2 reads YYNGEE. The CDR3 DNA reads as TGTGCCAGCAGCGTAGATAGTTACACTGAAGCTTTCTTT. Its translation is CASSVDSYTEAFF. Variable domain in full (rest from reference TRBV9 and TRBJ1-1): DSGVTQTPKHLITATGQRVTLRCSPRSGDLSVYWYQQSLDQGLQFLIQYYNGEERAKGNILERFSAQQFPDLHSELNLSSLELGDSALYFCASSVDSYTEAFFGQGTRLTVV.

The rearrangement joins TRBV19 to TRBJ1-2; weak D call: TRBD1 (6 bases). Trimming removed 10 bases from V and 3 bases from J, with 15 bases in between. CDR1 and CDR2 (germline): LNHDA, SQIVND (reference sequence). The CDR3 consists of 13 residues. In DNA form, the CDR3 reads TGTGCCATCTCCGAGGGGGATTACTATGGCTACACCTTC. Protein sequence: CAISEGDYYGYTF.

The chain recombines TRBV5-4 with TRBJ1-2, with a weak D call TRBD1 (6 bases). Germline V gene lookup returns CDR1 SGHNT and CDR2 YYREEE (reference sequence). The CDR3 consists of 16 residues. V was trimmed by 1 base and J by 0 bases, leaving 13 bases between them. The CDR3: CASSLKGVSANYGYTF. DNA of the CDR3: TGTGCCAGCAGCTTGAAGGGGGTATCAGCTAACTATGGCTACACCTTC. The full variable domain, with the rest looked up from reference TRBV5-4 and TRBJ1-2, is ETGVTQSPTHLIKTRGQQVTLRCSSQSGHNTVSWYQQALGQGPQFIFQYYREEENGRGNFPPRFSGLQFPNYSSELNVNALELDDSALYLCASSLKGVSANYGYTFGSGTRLTVV.

This CDR3 is CASSSEPGMVGYGYTF. The CDR3 region has the DNA TGTGCCAGCAGTTCCGAACCAGGGATGGTGGGCTATGGCTACACCTTC. The chain is built from TRBV6-5 and TRBJ1-2, with a weak D call TRBD1 (5 bases). Trimming pared 4 bases from V and 4 bases from J, leaving 19 bases between. This CDR3 contains 16 residues. Germline V lookup: CDR1 MNHEY, CDR2 SVGAGI.

The genes are TRBV6-6 and TRBJ2-7; TRBD1 matches 9 bases. Losses at the gene ends were 5 bases for V and 2 bases for J; bases not matched to a gene: 1. Per germline, CDR1 MNHNY and CDR2 SVGAGI (reference sequence). The CDR3 extends over 13 amino acids. The CDR3 reads CASSRTGAYEQYF. As DNA, the CDR3 is TGTGCCAGCAGTCGGACAGGGGCCTACGAGCAGTACTTC.

This clone was found a few times. This chain uses TRBV5-1 with TRBJ2-7, with 8 bases that match TRBD1. The junction had 5 bases not matched to a gene; V was cut back by 1 base and J by 2 bases. CDR3 length: 15 amino acids. Germline CDR1 reads SGHRS; CDR2 reads YFSETQ. DNA of the CDR3: TGCGCCAGCAGCTTGTCCGGGACAGGAGCCTACGAGCAGTACTTC. It encodes CASSLSGTGAYEQYF.

V is TRBV5-4 and J is TRBJ2-7; TRBD1 matches at 7 bases. The CDR3 runs to 13 residues. The germline V gene encodes CDR1 SGHNT and CDR2 YYREEE (reference sequence). The V and J ends lost 3 bases and 4 bases, in that order; junction bases with no gene match: 4. CDR3 in DNA: TGTGCCAGCAGCTGGGACAGCGGATACGAGCAGTACTTC. Its translation is CASSWDSGYEQYF.

The chain has TRBV3-1 (or the pseudogene TRBV3-2) and TRBJ2-7; 7 bases are a match to TRBD1. Germline V gene sequence: CDR1 LGHDT, CDR2 YNNKEL (reference sequence). This CDR3 is built from 12 residues. Trimming at V came to 8 bases and at J to 3 bases, leaving 4 bases not matched to a gene. As DNA, the CDR3 is TGTGCCAGCGGGACAGTGCTCTACGAGCAGTACTTC. Protein: CASGTVLYEQYF.

This clone showed up just once. The rearrangement uses TRBV4-1 and TRBJ2-7; the D gene is possibly TRBD1 (5 bases). The V and J ends lost 1 base and 2 bases respectively, with 9 bases between them. This CDR3 is built from 14 residues. In germline, CDR1 is MGHRA, CDR2 YSYEKL. The CDR3 nucleotides are TGCGCCAGCAGCCAAGTCACAGGTCCCTACGAGCAGTACTTC. It is translated as CASSQVTGPYEQYF.

Worth noting for this clone: It is unclear where the CDR3 begins or ends on the DNA, so no DNA is shown, and the CDR3 is as TCRdb lists it. The gene calls are TRBV21-1 and TRBJ1-5; the D call TRBD1 from the table was never checked on the DNA. TRBV21-1 is a pseudogene locus. The CDR3 is 18 amino acids in total, end residues counted. The CDR3 sequence: CASSKKVGQGANNQPQHF.